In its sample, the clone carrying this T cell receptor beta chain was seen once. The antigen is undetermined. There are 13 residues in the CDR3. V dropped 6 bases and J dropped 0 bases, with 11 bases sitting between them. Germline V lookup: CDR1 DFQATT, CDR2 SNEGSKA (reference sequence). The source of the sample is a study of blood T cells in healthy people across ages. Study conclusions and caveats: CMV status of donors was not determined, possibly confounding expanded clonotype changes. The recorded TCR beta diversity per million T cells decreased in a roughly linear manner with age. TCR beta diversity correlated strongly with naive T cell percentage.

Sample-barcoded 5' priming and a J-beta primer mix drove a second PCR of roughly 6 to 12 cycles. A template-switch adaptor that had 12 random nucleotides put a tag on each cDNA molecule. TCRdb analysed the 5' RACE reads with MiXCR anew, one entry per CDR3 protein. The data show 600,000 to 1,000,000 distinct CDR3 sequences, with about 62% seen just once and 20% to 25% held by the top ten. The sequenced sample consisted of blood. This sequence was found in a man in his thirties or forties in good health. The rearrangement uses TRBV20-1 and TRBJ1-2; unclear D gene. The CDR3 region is CSAPRIANYGYTF. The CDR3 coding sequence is TGCAGTGCCCCTCGGATAGCTAACTATGGCTACACCTTC.